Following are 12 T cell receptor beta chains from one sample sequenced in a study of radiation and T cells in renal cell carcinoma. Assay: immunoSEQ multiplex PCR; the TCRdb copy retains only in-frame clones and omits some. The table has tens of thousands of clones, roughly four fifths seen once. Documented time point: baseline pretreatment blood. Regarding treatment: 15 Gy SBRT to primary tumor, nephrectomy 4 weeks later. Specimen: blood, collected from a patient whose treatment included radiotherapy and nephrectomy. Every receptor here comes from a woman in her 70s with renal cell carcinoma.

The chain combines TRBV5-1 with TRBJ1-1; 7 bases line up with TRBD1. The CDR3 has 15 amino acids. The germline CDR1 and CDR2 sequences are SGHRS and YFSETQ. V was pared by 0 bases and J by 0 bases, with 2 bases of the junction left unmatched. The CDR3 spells CASSLEGQLNTEAFF. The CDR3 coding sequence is TGCGCCAGCAGCTTGGAGGGACAGTTGAACACTGAAGCTTTCTTT.

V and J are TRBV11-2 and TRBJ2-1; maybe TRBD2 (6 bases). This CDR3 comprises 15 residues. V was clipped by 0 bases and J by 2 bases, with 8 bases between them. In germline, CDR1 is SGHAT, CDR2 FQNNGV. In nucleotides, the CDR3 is TGTGCCAGCAGCTTAGAGCCGGGAGCCTACAATGAGCAGTTCTTC. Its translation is CASSLEPGAYNEQFF.

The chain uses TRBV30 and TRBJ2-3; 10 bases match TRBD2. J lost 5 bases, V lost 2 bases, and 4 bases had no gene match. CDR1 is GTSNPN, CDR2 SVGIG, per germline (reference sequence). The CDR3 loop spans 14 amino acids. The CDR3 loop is CAWSLAGDIDTQYF. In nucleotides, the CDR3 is TGTGCCTGGAGTCTAGCGGGAGATATAGATACGCAGTATTTT. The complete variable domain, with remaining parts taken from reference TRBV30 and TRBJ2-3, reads SQTIHQWPATLVQPVGSPLSLECTVEGTSNPNLYWYRQAAGRGLQLLFYSVGIGQISSEVPQNLSASRPQDRQFILSSKKLLLSDSGFYLCAWSLAGDIDTQYFGPGTRLTVL.

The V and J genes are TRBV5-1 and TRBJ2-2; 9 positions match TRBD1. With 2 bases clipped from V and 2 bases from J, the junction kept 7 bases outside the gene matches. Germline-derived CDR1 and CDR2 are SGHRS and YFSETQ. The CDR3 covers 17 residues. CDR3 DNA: TGCGCCAGCAGCTTCGGAGGACAGGGGTTAAACACCGGGGAGCTGTTTTTT. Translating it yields CASSFGGQGLNTGELFF. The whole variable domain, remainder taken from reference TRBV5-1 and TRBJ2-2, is KAGVTQTPRYLIKTRGQQVTLSCSPISGHRSVSWYQQTPGQGLQFLFEYFSETQRNKGNFPGRFSGRQFSNSRSEMNVSTLELGDSALYLCASSFGGQGLNTGELFFGEGSRLTVL.

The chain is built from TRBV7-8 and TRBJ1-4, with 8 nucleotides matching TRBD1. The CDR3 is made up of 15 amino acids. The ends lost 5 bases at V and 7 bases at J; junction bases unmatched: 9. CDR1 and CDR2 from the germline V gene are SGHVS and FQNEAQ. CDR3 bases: TGTGCCAGCAGCCTAACGACAGGGGTATTTGAAAAACTGTTTTTT. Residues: CASSLTTGVFEKLFF.

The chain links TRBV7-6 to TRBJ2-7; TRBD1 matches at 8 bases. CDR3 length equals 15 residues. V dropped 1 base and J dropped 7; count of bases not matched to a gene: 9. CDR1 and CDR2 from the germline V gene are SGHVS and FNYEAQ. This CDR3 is CASSLGTGIEGEQYF. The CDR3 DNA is TGTGCCAGCAGCTTAGGGACAGGGATAGAGGGAGAGCAGTACTTC.

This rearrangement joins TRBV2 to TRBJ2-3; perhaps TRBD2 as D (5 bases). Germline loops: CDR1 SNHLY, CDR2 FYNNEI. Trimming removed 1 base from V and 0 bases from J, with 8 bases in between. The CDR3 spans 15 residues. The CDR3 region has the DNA TGTGCCAGCAGTGAAGGGCTAGCTAGCACAGATACGCAGTATTTT. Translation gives CASSEGLASTDTQYF. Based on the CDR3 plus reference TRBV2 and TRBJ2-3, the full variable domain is EPEVTQTPSHQVTQMGQEVILRCVPISNHLYFYWYRQILGQKVEFLVSFYNNEISEKSEIFDDQFSVERPDGSNFTLKIRSTKLEDSAMYFCASSEGLASTDTQYFGPGTRLTVL.

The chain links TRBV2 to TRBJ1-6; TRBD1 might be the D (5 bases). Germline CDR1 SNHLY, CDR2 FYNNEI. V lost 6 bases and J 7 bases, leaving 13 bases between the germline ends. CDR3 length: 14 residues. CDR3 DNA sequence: TGTGCCAGCAGGCCCACACGGACAAATTCACCCCTCCACTTT. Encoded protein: CASRPTRTNSPLHF.

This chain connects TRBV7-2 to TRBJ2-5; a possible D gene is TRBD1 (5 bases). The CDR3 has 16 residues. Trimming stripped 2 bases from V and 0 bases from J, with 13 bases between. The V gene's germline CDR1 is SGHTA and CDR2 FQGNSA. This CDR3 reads CASSLRVSTDQETQYF. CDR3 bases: TGTGCCAGCAGCTTAAGGGTTTCGACAGACCAAGAGACCCAGTACTTC.

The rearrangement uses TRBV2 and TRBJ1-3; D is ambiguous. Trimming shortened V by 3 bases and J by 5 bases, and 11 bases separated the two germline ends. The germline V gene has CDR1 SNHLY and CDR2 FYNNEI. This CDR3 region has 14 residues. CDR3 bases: TGTGCCAGCAGTGAGGCGGGAGTGAGAAACACCATATATTTT. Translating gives CASSEAGVRNTIYF.

CDR3 region: CSVEWGGGDTEAFF. DNA for the CDR3: TGCAGCGTTGAATGGGGCGGGGGGGACACTGAAGCTTTCTTT. The rearrangement uses TRBV29-1 and TRBJ1-1; maybe TRBD1 (5 bases). Germline CDR1 is SQVTM and CDR2 is ANQGSEA. V lost 2 bases, J lost 3 bases, and 13 bases lay in between. CDR3 size: 14 residues.

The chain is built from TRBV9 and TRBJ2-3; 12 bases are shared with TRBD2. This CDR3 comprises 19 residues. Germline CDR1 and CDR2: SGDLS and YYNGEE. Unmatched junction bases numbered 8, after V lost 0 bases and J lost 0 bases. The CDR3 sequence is CASSVAASGGVTSTDTQYF. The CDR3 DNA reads TGTGCCAGCAGCGTAGCGGCTAGCGGGGGGGTAACTAGCACAGATACGCAGTATTTT.